This T cell receptor beta chain appears in the sequencing data of a study of T cells in Graves' hyperthyroidism and ophthalmopathy. Broader study findings: Most clonotypes expanded in the thyroid (above 0.001) were also present in blood.

With respect to this clonotype: As yet, its antigen is unknown.

The V gene's germline CDR1 is DFQATT and CDR2 SNEGSKA (reference sequence). Trimming took off 3 bases at V and 3 bases at J, with 14 bases between the two ends. The CDR3 has 14 amino acids. RNA transcripts yielded amplified TCR beta CDR3 regions. HTBI primers were used for first-round RT-PCR of the TCR CDR3. TCRdb re-derived calls from the multiplex PCR reads in MiXCR, one entry per CDR3 protein. Here the sample spans 600,000 to 700,000 distinct CDR3 sequences, nearly 45% being singletons. The chain employs TRBV20-1 and TRBJ2-5; D possibly corresponds to TRBD2 (6 bases). Sequencing was performed on peripheral blood or thyroid tissue (not recorded which). The source of this sequence is an adult man with Graves' disease, either hyperthyroidism or ophthalmopathy (not recorded which). The CDR3 coding sequence is TGCAGTGCTAGGCGGGGACGGCTTAAAGAGACCCAGTACTTC. Its translation: CSARRGRLKETQYF.